A selection of T cell receptor beta chains follows, all from one sample in a study of post-analysis software for immune sequencing data. TCRdb re-called the PCR reads through MiXCR, storing one row per CDR3 protein. This sample has a few hundred thousand distinct CDR3 sequences, with less than 45% found just once. The sequenced material came from blood. The receptors originated from a girl aged 10-17 years with multiple sclerosis. CDR3s include the opening cysteine and the closing phenylalanine or tryptophan. The D gene is left open where the match is weak. Expanded clones get a size class; other rows say once, few or many, or leave the size out.

abundance: .; v_gene: TRBV28; j_gene: TRBJ2-1; d_gene: TRBD2; CDR3nt: TGTGCCAGCAAGACTAGCGGGAGGGCCTACAATGAGCAGTTCTTC; CDR3aa: CASKTSGRAYNEQFF
abundance: .; v_gene: TRBV7-2; j_gene: TRBJ2-3; d_gene: TRBD2; CDR3nt: TGTGCCAGCAGCTTAACGTCCGCTAGCGGGGGTTCTAGCACAGATACGCAGTATTTT; CDR3aa: CASSLTSASGGSSTDTQYF
abundance: .; v_gene: TRBV6-5; j_gene: TRBJ2-1; d_gene: .; CDR3nt: TGTGCCAGCAGTCTAGATCCGGGACTTAGCTACAATGAGCAGTTCTTC; CDR3aa: CASSLDPGLSYNEQFF
abundance: .; v_gene: TRBV4-1; j_gene: TRBJ2-7; d_gene: TRBD2; CDR3nt: TGCGCCAGCAGCCAAGAGGGGGGGTGGGAGCAGTACTTC; CDR3aa: CASSQEGGWEQYF
abundance: once; v_gene: TRBV27; j_gene: TRBJ2-1; d_gene: .; CDR3nt: TGTGCCAGCAGTGCCGGGATCATAATCTACAATGAGCAGTTCTTC; CDR3aa: CASSAGIIIYNEQFF
abundance: many; v_gene: TRBV20-1; j_gene: TRBJ2-7; d_gene: TRBD1; CDR3nt: TGCAGCGCGTCGGACAGGGGCTACGAGCAGTACTTC; CDR3aa: CSASDRGYEQYF
abundance: few; v_gene: TRBV7-3; j_gene: TRBJ1-2; d_gene: .; CDR3nt: TGTGCCAGCAGCTTAACTGGGACGGGGGACTATGGCTACACCTTC; CDR3aa: CASSLTGTGDYGYTF
abundance: .; v_gene: TRBV7-9; j_gene: TRBJ1-1; d_gene: .; CDR3nt: TGTGCCAGCAGCGCGGGACTTTACACCACTGAAGCTTTCTTT; CDR3aa: CASSAGLYTTEAFF
abundance: few; v_gene: TRBV12-3/TRBV12-4; j_gene: TRBJ1-5; d_gene: .; CDR3nt: TGTGCCAGCAGTCCTGGGGACAATCAGCCCCAGCATTTT; CDR3aa: CASSPGDNQPQHF
abundance: many; v_gene: TRBV5-1; j_gene: TRBJ2-7; d_gene: .; CDR3nt: TGCGCCAGCAGCGGCTATGGGGGTTACGAGCAGTACTTC; CDR3aa: CASSGYGGYEQYF
abundance: .; v_gene: TRBV9; j_gene: TRBJ2-3; d_gene: .; CDR3nt: TGTGCCAGCAGCGTAGGGGTGTCAATTAGCACAGATACGCAGTATTTT; CDR3aa: CASSVGVSISTDTQYF
abundance: .; v_gene: TRBV5-1; j_gene: TRBJ1-1; d_gene: .; CDR3nt: TGCGCCAGCAGCTTGGGGGAATCGGAGACTGAAGCTTTCTTT; CDR3aa: CASSLGESETEAFF
abundance: few; v_gene: TRBV5-1; j_gene: TRBJ2-1; d_gene: TRBD1; CDR3nt: TGCGCCAGCAGCTTGTCTCCGGGACAGGACAATGAGCAGTTCTTC; CDR3aa: CASSLSPGQDNEQFF
abundance: few; v_gene: TRBV7-9; j_gene: TRBJ2-7; d_gene: .; CDR3nt: TGTGCCAGCAGCCTCTCGGGGGAGGCCTACGAGCAGTACTTC; CDR3aa: CASSLSGEAYEQYF
abundance: .; v_gene: TRBV6-1; j_gene: TRBJ2-1; d_gene: .; CDR3nt: TGTGCCAGCAGGGAGAACCTAGAGAATGAGCAGTTCTTC; CDR3aa: CASRENLENEQFF
abundance: .; v_gene: TRBV3-1; j_gene: TRBJ1-2; d_gene: .; CDR3nt: TGTGCCAGCAGCCAAACAGCCGGCGATGCCTATGGCTACACCTTC; CDR3aa: CASSQTAGDAYGYTF
abundance: .; v_gene: TRBV20-1; j_gene: TRBJ2-7; d_gene: .; CDR3nt: TGCAGTGCTAAAAGGTCACCGTCCGGCGAGTACTTC; CDR3aa: CSAKRSPSGEYF
abundance: few; v_gene: TRBV29-1; j_gene: TRBJ1-1; d_gene: .; CDR3nt: TGCAGCGTTGAGCACGCAGGGGAGAACACTGAAGCTTTCTTT; CDR3aa: CSVEHAGENTEAFF